The 21 T cell receptor beta chains reported below all come from one sample, sequenced in a study of T cells in tumors after PD-1 blockade. TCRdb's table, derived via immunoSEQ multiplex PCR, lists solely in-frame clones and lacks some. The table lists approximately 60,000 clones, about 82% of them singletons, with around 15% in the top ten. The sample was PBMCs, taken before anti-PD-1 treatment. These receptors originate from a human donor with basal cell carcinoma.

The chain carries TRBV18 and TRBJ1-5; no reliable D call. The CDR3 contains 13 residues. Germline CDR1 KGHSH, CDR2 LQKENI. V lost 3 bases, J lost 2 bases, and 5 bases lay in between. CDR3 residues: CASSPQGNQPQHF. CDR3 nucleotide sequence: TGTGCCAGCTCACCCCAAGGCAATCAGCCCCAGCATTTT.

The chain recombines TRBV9 with TRBJ2-1, with 12 bases fitting TRBD2. The germline V gene has CDR1 SGDLS and CDR2 YYNGEE. With 2 bases clipped from V and 9 bases from J, the junction kept 9 bases outside the gene matches. CDR3 length equals 16 residues. CDR3 sequence (DNA): TGTGCCAGCAGCGTCTCTAGCGGGGGGGCATTAGGTGAGCAGTTCTTC. It codes for CASSVSSGGALGEQFF.

The J gene is TRBJ2-2, the V gene TRBV5-1; 7 nucleotides line up with TRBD1. The CDR3 loop spans 14 amino acids. The V gene's germline CDR1 is SGHRS and CDR2 YFSETQ. V dropped 4 bases and J dropped 7; count of bases not matched to a gene: 7. CDR3 nucleotide sequence: TGCGCCAGCAGCCCCGAGACAGGGTTCGGGGAGCTGTTTTTT. Translated, it gives CASSPETGFGELFF.

This clone has more than one count but fewer than ten. The chain uses TRBV7-9 and TRBJ1-2; maybe TRBD1 (6 bases). The germline V and J ends were trimmed by 5 bases and 2 bases, with 9 bases remaining between them. This CDR3 region has 13 residues. Germline values: CDR1 SEHNR, CDR2 FQNEAQ (reference sequence). This chain's CDR3 is CASSPGTNYGYTF. CDR3 sequence (DNA): TGTGCCAGCAGCCCCGGGACAAACTATGGCTACACCTTC. The variable domain in full, completed from reference TRBV7-9 and TRBJ1-2, reads DTGVSQNPRHKITKRGQNVTFRCDPISEHNRLYWYRQTLGQGPEFLTYFQNEAQLEKSRLLSDRFSAERPKGSFSTLEIQRTEQGDSAMYLCASSPGTNYGYTFGSGTRLTVV.

The rearrangement joins TRBV19 to TRBJ1-2; D remains ambiguous. Trimming left V 5 bases short and J 0 bases short, with 10 bases between. From germline, CDR1 is LNHDA and CDR2 SQIVND (reference sequence). This CDR3 region has 14 residues. In nucleotides, the CDR3 is TGTGCCAGTAGTGCATCGGGGACTAACTATGGCTACACCTTC. Translating gives CASSASGTNYGYTF.

CDR3 nucleotide sequence: TGTGCCAGCAGCTACGACAGGTTGAATTCACCCCTCCACTTT. Translating it yields CASSYDRLNSPLHF. The chain uses TRBV7-2 and TRBJ1-6; perhaps TRBD1 as D (6 bases). Germline values: CDR1 SGHTA, CDR2 FQGNSA. Deletions cut 4 bases from V and 7 bases from J, with 11 bases between. CDR3 size: 14 residues.

This chain uses TRBV6-5 with TRBJ2-1; D ambiguous. Per the germline V gene, CDR1 is MNHEY and CDR2 is SVGAGI. CDR3 length equals 12 residues. V was clipped by 6 bases and J by 12 bases, with 15 bases between them. The CDR3 is CASRGSRPVQFF. The CDR3, as DNA: TGTGCCAGCAGGGGGTCCCGACCAGTGCAGTTCTTC.

This clone was observed a handful of times. The chain uses TRBV6-6 and TRBJ2-7; 11 bases fit TRBD2. V dropped 5 bases and J dropped 3; count of bases not matched to a gene: 3. CDR1 is MNHNY and CDR2 is SVGAGI in the germline V gene (reference sequence). The CDR3 sequence is 14 residues long. The CDR3 loop reads CASSQLAGDYEQYF. The DNA of the CDR3 is TGTGCCAGCAGTCAACTAGCGGGGGACTACGAGCAGTACTTC.

V and J are TRBV29-1 and TRBJ2-2, with 7 bases lining up with TRBD1. The CDR3 covers 13 residues. CDR1 is SQVTM, CDR2 ANQGSEA, per germline. J lost 3 bases, V lost 3 bases, and 1 base had no gene match. Written as DNA, the CDR3 is TGCAGCGTTGACAGGGGGTACACCGGGGAGCTGTTTTTT. Protein sequence: CSVDRGYTGELFF.

About this clone itself: An end of the junction does not agree with germline; a read error may underlie this. The rearrangement joins TRBV19 to TRBJ1-1; D remains ambiguous. The CDR3 is 15 amino acids. Germline assignment: CDR1 LNHDA and CDR2 SQIVND (reference sequence). CDR3 in amino acids: CASGSRRQVNPEAFF. DNA for the CDR3: TGCGCCAGTGGTAGCCGGCGGCAGGTGAACCCTGAAGCTTTCTTT. Together with reference TRBV19 and TRBJ1-1, the CDR3 gives the full variable domain: DGGITQSPKYLFRKEGQNVTLSCEQNLNHDAMYWYRQDPGQGLRLIYYSQIVNDFQKGDIAEGYSVSREKKESFPLTVTSAQKNPTAFYLCASGSRRQVNPEAFFGQGTRLTVV.

This clone was observed a single time. The genes are TRBV7-9 and TRBJ1-1, with D hard to call. Germline lookup yields CDR1 SEHNR and CDR2 FQNEAQ (reference sequence). The ends were cut back, 1 base at V and 6 bases at J, with 15 bases in the middle. The CDR3 sequence is 15 residues long. CDR3 nucleotides: TGTGCCAGCAGCTTAGTTTGGGGTAAGACACCTGAAGCTTTCTTT. This encodes CASSLVWGKTPEAFF.

This sequence joins TRBV7-2 and TRBJ1-2, with 8 bases matching TRBD1. Losses at the gene ends were 6 bases for V and 3 bases for J; bases not matched to a gene: 12. Germline-derived CDR1 and CDR2 are SGHTA and FQGNSA. This CDR3 comprises 16 residues. CDR3 sequence reads: CASRLESGQGYYGYTF. The CDR3 DNA follows: TGTGCCAGCAGACTAGAGTCCGGACAGGGTTACTATGGCTACACCTTC. Based on the CDR3 plus reference TRBV7-2 and TRBJ1-2, the full variable domain is GAGVSQSPSNKVTEKGKDVELRCDPISGHTALYWYRQSLGQGLEFLIYFQGNSAPDKSGLPSDRFSAERTGGSVSTLTIQRTQQEDSAVYLCASRLESGQGYYGYTFGSGTRLTVV.

The chain combines TRBV7-8 with TRBJ2-7; D is uncertain. CDR3 length: 14 residues. V lost 1 base, J lost 0 bases, and 7 bases lay in between. Germline CDR1 is SGHVS and CDR2 is FQNEAQ. CDR3 in amino acids: CASSLGRLSYEQYF. Written as DNA, the CDR3 is TGTGCCAGCAGCTTAGGGAGACTCTCCTACGAGCAGTACTTC.

The V and J genes are TRBV30 and TRBJ1-2; D may be TRBD1 (6 bases). Germline CDR1 reads GTSNPN; CDR2 reads SVGIG (reference sequence). V was trimmed by 3 bases and J by 4 bases, leaving 15 bases between them. This CDR3 contains 14 residues. Here the CDR3 reads CAWRGQNEGYGYTF. Written as DNA, the CDR3 is TGTGCCTGGAGAGGACAGAACGAGGGCTATGGCTACACCTTC.

This clone has only one observation. The rearrangement uses TRBV5-6 and TRBJ1-1; D uncertain. The V end was cut by 2 bases, the J end by 1 base, with 3 bases between. CDR3 length: 12 residues. Germline loops: CDR1 SGHDT, CDR2 YYEEEE. The DNA of the CDR3 is TGTGCCAGCAGCTTACAGAACACTGAAGCTTTCTTT. It translates to CASSLQNTEAFF. The complete variable domain, with remaining parts taken from reference TRBV5-6 and TRBJ1-1, reads DAGVTQSPTHLIKTRGQQVTLRCSPKSGHDTVSWYQQALGQGPQFIFQYYEEEERQRGNFPDRFSGHQFPNYSSELNVNALLLGDSALYLCASSLQNTEAFFGQGTRLTVV.

V and J are TRBV27 and TRBJ1-2; the D is unclear. Germline V gene lookup returns CDR1 MNHEY and CDR2 SMNVEV (reference sequence). The CDR3 loop spans 14 amino acids. V lost 6 bases and J 8 bases, leaving 19 bases between the germline ends. In DNA form, the CDR3 reads TGTGCCAGCAGACCCCCGGGAAAAACGGAGGGCTACACCTTC. It translates to CASRPPGKTEGYTF.

This chain uses TRBV23-1 with TRBJ1-4; TRBD1 matches at 8 bases. TRBV23-1 is marked as an open reading frame, function uncertain. The CDR3 totals 17 residues. V dropped 1 base and J dropped 3; count of bases not matched to a gene: 7. CDR3 coding DNA: TGCGCCAGCAGTCAATTTCGACAGGGGACGGCTAATGAAAAACTGTTTTTT. Amino acids: CASSQFRQGTANEKLFF.

V and J are TRBV5-1 and TRBJ1-6, with D tentatively TRBD1 (6 bases). This CDR3 spans 15 amino acids. Trimming took 3 bases from V and 5 from J, leaving 12 bases between them. The V gene's germline CDR1 is SGHRS and CDR2 YFSETQ. The CDR3: CASSYGQSDNSPLHF. For the CDR3, the DNA is TGCGCCAGCAGCTACGGACAGTCCGATAATTCACCCCTCCACTTT.

This chain joins TRBV5-5 and TRBJ2-7; the match to TRBD1 covers 10 bases. Germline trimming cut 1 base from V and 5 bases from J; bases unmatched to any gene: 12. This CDR3 spans 17 amino acids. Germline V CDR1 and CDR2: SGHKS, YYEKEE (reference sequence). CDR3 region: CASSLRETDRGPHEQYF. In DNA form, the CDR3 reads TGTGCCAGCAGCTTGCGCGAAACTGACAGGGGGCCACACGAGCAGTACTTC. Full variable domain (remainder filled in from reference TRBV5-5 and TRBJ2-7): DAGVTQSPTHLIKTRGQQVTLRCSPISGHKSVSWYQQVLGQGPQFIFQYYEKEERGRGNFPDRFSARQFPNYSSELNVNALLLGDSALYLCASSLRETDRGPHEQYFGPGTRLTVT.

Turning to this clone: With a much larger clone just one base away, this may be a read error. Additional DNA sequences in this sample encode the identical CDR3. J is TRBJ1-5 and V is TRBV7-9; D gene unclear. Per the germline V gene, CDR1 is SEHNR and CDR2 is FQNEAQ (reference sequence). The CDR3 extends over 13 amino acids. The CDR3 DNA sequence: TGTGCCAGCAGCCGGACGGCGAATCAGCCTCAGCATTTT. Amino acid sequence: CASSRTANQPQHF.

This chain uses TRBV5-1 with TRBJ1-3; 8 nucleotides align to TRBD1. CDR3 length equals 15 residues. After removal of 4 bases from V and 0 bases from J, the junction contained 3 bases not matched to a gene. From germline, CDR1 is SGHRS and CDR2 YFSETQ. CDR3 nucleotides: TGCGCCAGCAGCCAAGGGACAGGCTCTGGAAACACCATATATTTT. Its translation: CASSQGTGSGNTIYF.